This TCR beta chain stems from a study of blood T cell repertoires in COVID-19. Profiled with immunoSEQ multiplex PCR; TCRdb holds only in-frame clones, not every one. The repertoire includes about 160,000 clones, roughly 80% of them detected once, and roughly 3.4% sits in the top ten. The CDR3 runs 18 residues. J lost 3 bases, V lost 1 base, and 9 bases had no gene match. Germline V lookup: CDR1 SGHDN, CDR2 FVKESK. This clonotype originated in a woman aged 60-70 years who had recovered from COVID-19. The V and J genes are TRBV14 and TRBJ1-4; TRBD1 aligns across 9 bases. Sequencing was done on a sample of PBMCs or T cells enriched from blood (not recorded which). In nucleotides, the CDR3 is TGTGCCAGCAGCCAAGGGACAGGGGTGATTCGGGCTAATGAAAAACTGTTTTTT. It translates to CASSQGTGVIRANEKLFF. Combining the CDR3 with reference TRBV14 and TRBJ1-4 gives the whole variable domain EAGVTQFPSHSVIEKGQTVTLRCDPISGHDNLYWYRRVMGKEIKFLLHFVKESKQDESGMPNNRFLAERTGGTYSTLKVQPAELEDSGVYFCASSQGTGVIRANEKLFFGSGTQLSVL.